Each of the 27 T cell receptor beta chains below was sequenced from the same sample in a study of shared clonotypes between healthy human individuals. TCRdb's copy holds only in-frame clones and misses some; the assay was immunoSEQ multiplex PCR. Of some 1.4 million clones listed, roughly 96% are singletons. The sample taken for sequencing was naive CD4+ T cells sorted from blood. Specified subset: CD45RA+ positively selected. The source is a man aged 25-45 years in good health.

This chain links TRBV29-1 with TRBJ1-1; D remains unclear. The CDR3 consists of 13 residues. Deletions cut 3 bases from V and 9 bases from J, with 17 bases between. Germline V lookup: CDR1 SQVTM, CDR2 ANQGSEA. The DNA of the CDR3 is TGCAGCGTTGACGTTCGGGCGTCGTACCAAGCTTTCTTT. Translating gives CSVDVRASYQAFF.

In this sample, this clone turned up once. The chain links TRBV19 to TRBJ1-5; no clear D. Trimming took 1 base from V and 0 from J, leaving 19 bases between them. The CDR3 has 19 amino acids. Per germline, CDR1 LNHDA and CDR2 SQIVND (reference sequence). The chain's CDR3 is CASSIVPFSRGFSNQPQHF. CDR3 DNA: TGTGCCAGTAGTATAGTTCCATTCTCTAGAGGTTTTAGCAATCAGCCCCAGCATTTT.

The rearrangement links TRBV11-1 to TRBJ2-7; 13 bases map to TRBD2. This CDR3 is built from 17 residues. Losses at the gene ends were 3 bases for V and 1 base for J; bases not matched to a gene: 6. Germline V gene sequence: CDR1 SGHAT, CDR2 FQDESV (reference sequence). CDR3 nucleotides: TGTGCCAGCAGCTTTCCTGGACTAGCGGGAGAGTCCTACGAGCAGTACTTC. Protein: CASSFPGLAGESYEQYF.

Concerning this clone itself: Other DNA sequences in the sample encode the same CDR3. This chain connects TRBV7-2 to TRBJ2-2; D perhaps matches TRBD1 (6 bases). The germline gives CDR1 SGHTA, CDR2 FQGNSA. V lost 5 bases and J 2 bases, leaving 15 bases between the germline ends. CDR3 length equals 16 residues. The CDR3 bases are TGTGCCAGCAGCCTCAGGGGTGGGGCCAACACCGGGGAGCTGTTTTTT. This sequence encodes CASSLRGGANTGELFF.

The gene calls are TRBV5-1 and TRBJ1-2; D is uncertain. Germline CDR1 and CDR2: SGHRS and YFSETQ. This CDR3 comprises 15 residues. V dropped 4 bases and J dropped 8 bases, with 21 bases sitting between them. The CDR3 region is CASSLEMTGLGGYTF. CDR3 bases: TGCGCCAGCAGCCTTGAAATGACCGGGCTGGGGGGCTACACCTTC. The entire variable domain, with the rest obtained from reference TRBV5-1 and TRBJ1-2, is as follows: KAGVTQTPRYLIKTRGQQVTLSCSPISGHRSVSWYQQTPGQGLQFLFEYFSETQRNKGNFPGRFSGRQFSNSRSEMNVSTLELGDSALYLCASSLEMTGLGGYTFGSGTRLTVV.

The chain couples TRBV18 to TRBJ2-3; D call uncertain. Germline V gene data show CDR1 as KGHSH and CDR2 as LQKENI. The CDR3 consists of 14 residues. Trimming removed 2 bases at V and 1 base at J, with 7 bases between. CDR3 bases: TGTGCCAGCTCACCAGTGGTACGCACAGATACGCAGTATTTT. As protein: CASSPVVRTDTQYF.

This clone was counted between two and nine times. V is TRBV11-2 and J is TRBJ1-2, with D possibly matching TRBD1 (6 bases). Per the germline V gene, CDR1 is SGHAT and CDR2 is FQNNGV. The CDR3 length is 16 residues. V was trimmed by 6 bases and J by 3 bases, leaving 20 bases between them. The chain's CDR3 is CASRHYTGKRYYGYTF. CDR3 DNA: TGTGCCAGCAGACACTATACAGGGAAGCGGTACTATGGCTACACCTTC.

The chain combines TRBV5-1 with TRBJ2-3; 7 nucleotides line up with TRBD1. V was clipped by 3 bases and J by 4 bases; unmatched bases: 8. There are 15 residues in the CDR3. CDR1 is SGHRS and CDR2 is YFSETQ in the germline V gene. CDR3 region: CASSSGQPPADTQYF. For the CDR3, the DNA is TGCGCCAGCAGCTCGGGACAGCCACCGGCAGATACGCAGTATTTT.

V gene TRBV5-5 combines with J gene TRBJ1-2; D is possibly TRBD1 (6 bases). The germline V gene has CDR1 SGHKS and CDR2 YYEKEE (reference sequence). Trimming pared 1 base from V and 8 bases from J, leaving 15 bases between. The CDR3 is 14 residues long. The CDR3 sequence is CASSLFRGGEGYTF. The CDR3 DNA is TGTGCCAGCAGCTTGTTCAGGGGAGGCGAAGGCTACACCTTC.

The chain combines TRBV28 with TRBJ1-3; D not resolved. The CDR3 consists of 13 residues. The V end was cut by 10 bases, the J end by 2 bases, with 12 bases between. The V gene's germline CDR1 is MDHEN and CDR2 SYDVKM. In DNA, the CDR3 is TGTGCCACAGCAACGGCACCTGGAAACACCATATATTTT. This translates into CATATAPGNTIYF.

This rearrangement joins TRBV5-1 to TRBJ2-3; TRBD1 agrees at 7 bases. The ends lost 4 bases at V and 4 bases at J; junction bases unmatched: 12. This CDR3 spans 16 amino acids. Germline values: CDR1 SGHRS, CDR2 YFSETQ. The CDR3 DNA reads TGCGCCAGCAGCCTACGGACGACAGGGCACGCAGATACGCAGTATTTT. It specifies CASSLRTTGHADTQYF.

V usage is TRBV11-2 and J usage is TRBJ1-1; D is unresolved. The CDR3 runs 12 residues. Per germline, CDR1 SGHAT and CDR2 FQNNGV. The V end lost 5 bases, the J end lost 4 bases, and 8 bases lay between the germline ends. CDR3 nucleotides: TGTGCCAGCAGCCTGCACGGCACTGAAGCTTTCTTT. Amino acid sequence: CASSLHGTEAFF.

J is TRBJ2-1 and V is TRBV20-1; D unresolved. Germline loops: CDR1 DFQATT, CDR2 SNEGSKA (reference sequence). The V end was cut by 4 bases, the J end by 8 bases, with 3 bases between. CDR3 length: 9 amino acids. The CDR3 DNA sequence: TGCAGTGCTAACGATGAGCAGTTCTTC. It yields the protein CSANDEQFF.

This clone was observed once. The chain uses TRBV9 and TRBJ2-2, with 10 bases aligning to TRBD2. J was trimmed by 5 bases and V by 6 bases; bases with no gene match: 7. Germline V gene lookup returns CDR1 SGDLS and CDR2 YYNGEE. CDR3 length: 15 amino acids. CDR3: CASNLAGVRTGELFF. For the CDR3, the DNA is TGTGCCAGCAACCTAGCGGGAGTTAGGACCGGGGAGCTGTTTTTT.

As to this clone: The sample contains more than one DNA sequence encoding this CDR3. This chain joins TRBV9 and TRBJ2-1, with D perhaps being TRBD1 or TRBD2 (5 bases each). The CDR3 is 15 amino acids. Germline CDR1 and CDR2: SGDLS and YYNGEE. V shed 2 bases and J shed 4 bases, with 13 bases lying between them. CDR3 coding DNA: TGTGCCAGCAGCGTTACTTCGGGACGATACAATGAGCAGTTCTTC. Protein: CASSVTSGRYNEQFF. Variable domain in full (rest from reference TRBV9 and TRBJ2-1): DSGVTQTPKHLITATGQRVTLRCSPRSGDLSVYWYQQSLDQGLQFLIQYYNGEERAKGNILERFSAQQFPDLHSELNLSSLELGDSALYFCASSVTSGRYNEQFFGPGTRLTVL.

V usage is TRBV7-8 and J usage is TRBJ2-7; D ambiguous. V gave up 0 bases and J gave up 5 bases, with 11 bases separating them. The CDR3 covers 14 residues. CDR1 SGHVS and CDR2 FQNEAQ come from the germline V gene. CDR3 DNA sequence: TGTGCCAGCAGCTTAGCGCGGTCGCCGGACGAGCAGTACTTC. It codes for CASSLARSPDEQYF.

The chain couples TRBV28 to TRBJ2-3; 8 bases are a match to TRBD1. The V gene's germline CDR1 is MDHEN and CDR2 SYDVKM. Losses at the gene ends were 3 bases for V and 4 bases for J; bases not matched to a gene: 15. The CDR3 length is 18 residues. The CDR3 loop reads CASSFPQTGRGRADTQYF. The CDR3 bases are TGTGCCAGCAGTTTCCCCCAAACGGGCAGGGGGCGGGCAGATACGCAGTATTTT. Looking up the rest from reference TRBV28 and TRBJ2-3 gives the full variable domain: DVKVTQSSRYLVKRTGEKVFLECVQDMDHENMFWYRQDPGLGLRLIYFSYDVKMKEKGDIPEGYSVSREKKERFSLILESASTNQTSMYLCASSFPQTGRGRADTQYFGPGTRLTVL.

The chain carries TRBV12-5 and TRBJ1-5; tentatively, D is TRBD1 (6 bases). This CDR3 contains 16 residues. The germline V gene encodes CDR1 LGHNT and CDR2 FRNRAP. V was pared by 2 bases and J by 0 bases, with 11 bases between. The CDR3 is CASGLSRGYSNQPQHF. Written as DNA, the CDR3 is TGTGCTAGTGGTTTGTCCAGGGGATATAGCAATCAGCCCCAGCATTTT. Supplemented by reference TRBV12-5 and TRBJ1-5, the full variable domain reads DARVTQTPRHKVTEMGQEVTMRCQPILGHNTVFWYRQTMMQGLELLAYFRNRAPLDDSGMPKDRFSAEMPDATLATLKIQPSEPRDSAVYFCASGLSRGYSNQPQHFGDGTRLSIL.

A note on this clone: Other nucleotide sequences from this sample produce the same CDR3. The CDR3 DNA reads TGTGCCAGCAGGAGGGACTTTGATGGCTACACCTTC. This codes for CASRRDFDGYTF. J is TRBJ1-2 and V is TRBV2; a weak D match, TRBD1 (5 bases). V lost 6 bases, J lost 6 bases, and 11 bases lay in between. Germline lookup yields CDR1 SNHLY and CDR2 FYNNEI. The CDR3 consists of 12 residues. Based on the CDR3 plus reference TRBV2 and TRBJ1-2, the full variable domain is EPEVTQTPSHQVTQMGQEVILRCVPISNHLYFYWYRQILGQKVEFLVSFYNNEISEKSEIFDDQFSVERPDGSNFTLKIRSTKLEDSAMYFCASRRDFDGYTFGSGTRLTVV.

The gene calls are TRBV5-6 and TRBJ1-5; the D gene is possibly TRBD1 (5 bases). Trimming removed 3 bases at V and 5 bases at J, with 15 bases between. The CDR3 is 15 residues long. Germline V gene lookup returns CDR1 SGHDT and CDR2 YYEEEE. CDR3 in amino acids: CASSSDPGGDQPQHF. In nucleotides, the CDR3 is TGTGCCAGCAGCTCGGACCCGGGGGGGGATCAGCCCCAGCATTTT.

The chain couples TRBV27 to TRBJ2-7, with 9 bases that match TRBD1. J lost 4 bases, V lost 8 bases, and 6 bases had no gene match. The V gene's germline CDR1 is MNHEY and CDR2 SMNVEV (reference sequence). CDR3 length equals 13 residues. The CDR3 region has the DNA TGTGCCAGCGGGACAGGGAGGGATTACGAGCAGTACTTC. Its protein product is CASGTGRDYEQYF.

The J gene is TRBJ2-7, the V gene TRBV9; 10 nucleotides line up with TRBD1. V shed 3 bases, J shed 2 bases, and the junction held 5 bases outside the gene matches. The length of the CDR3 is 15 residues. Per the germline V gene, CDR1 is SGDLS and CDR2 is YYNGEE. CDR3 protein: CASSATGGEAYEQYF. CDR3 DNA sequence: TGTGCCAGCAGCGCGACAGGGGGCGAGGCCTACGAGCAGTACTTC.

J is TRBJ2-5 and V is TRBV6-5; perhaps TRBD1 as D (5 bases). Germline lookup yields CDR1 MNHEY and CDR2 SVGAGI. The V gene lost 6 bases and the J gene lost 2 bases, with 10 bases spanning the gap. CDR3 length equals 13 residues. CDR3 nucleotide sequence: TGTGCCAGCAGCCTAAGGGGACAAGAGACCCAGTACTTC. Protein: CASSLRGQETQYF.

In this sample, this clone turned up once. At the DNA level, this CDR3 is encoded by other sequences in the same sample as well. This chain links TRBV27 with TRBJ2-7, with 13 bases identical to TRBD2. Germline lookup yields CDR1 MNHEY and CDR2 SMNVEV (reference sequence). J was trimmed by 1 base and V by 5 bases; bases with no gene match: 5. CDR3 length: 16 amino acids. Here the CDR3 reads CASSLLTSGRSYEQYF. CDR3 in DNA: TGTGCCAGCAGTCTCCTGACTAGCGGGAGGTCCTACGAGCAGTACTTC.

The chain has TRBV4-3 and TRBJ2-5; D is perhaps TRBD1 or TRBD2 (5 bases each). From germline, CDR1 is LGHNA and CDR2 YSLEER. V was pared by 0 bases and J by 4 bases, with 15 bases between. This CDR3 region has 16 residues. CDR3 sequence: CASSQDWLSGTETQYF. The CDR3 DNA reads as TGCGCCAGCAGCCAAGATTGGCTCTCAGGGACAGAGACCCAGTACTTC.

The CDR3 loop is CASSSRAGGTDTQYF. The CDR3 nucleotides read TGTGCCAGCAGTTCCAGAGCGGGTGGCACAGATACGCAGTATTTT. The genes are TRBV7-6 and TRBJ2-3; weak D call: TRBD2 (6 bases). From germline, CDR1 is SGHVS and CDR2 FNYEAQ. V lost 6 bases and J lost 1, with 14 bases in between. CDR3 length equals 15 residues.

The V call is TRBV27, the J call TRBJ2-5, with 7 nucleotides matching TRBD2. V lost 6 bases and J lost 4; bases outside the gene matches: 8. The CDR3 is 14 residues long. Germline-derived CDR1 and CDR2 are MNHEY and SMNVEV (reference sequence). DNA for the CDR3: TGTGCCAGCAGACGGACTAGTAGTGCAGAGACCCAGTACTTC. Protein product: CASRRTSSAETQYF.